Listed here is a single T cell receptor beta chain. This entry belongs to a study of blood T cell repertoires in COVID-19. Study details: The cDNA or gDNA used as material had been derived from T cells, B-cell-depleted T cells, or PBMCs.

In the authors' methods: Reference gene primer amplification yielded estimated nucleated cell counts. Assay: immunoSEQ multiplex PCR; the TCRdb copy retains only in-frame clones and omits some. That table is the source of V, J and clone size, and D and trimming were worked out from the DNA. The table lists under 200,000 clones, roughly nine tenths of them singletons. CDR3 length: 19 residues. Germline CDR1 and CDR2: MGHRA and YSYEKL. V gave up 3 bases and J gave up 1 base; unmatched junction bases: 14. The V gene is TRBV4-1, the J gene TRBJ1-3; 8 bases line up with TRBD1. The clonotype was recovered from a man in his 70s with acute or convalescent COVID-19. The source material was peripheral blood. Here the CDR3 DNA reads TGCGCCAGCAGCCAGTTCCCAGTTCCGGACAGGGAATCTGGAAACACCATATATTTT. Its translation: CASSQFPVPDRESGNTIYF.